This TCR beta chain was captured in a study of blood T cells in healthy people across ages. With a J-beta primer mix and a sample-barcoded 5' primer, a second PCR ran 7 to 11 cycles. TCRdb processed the 5' RACE reads anew with MiXCR; each CDR3 protein has one entry. The sample carries around 800,000 distinct CDR3 sequences, roughly 24% recorded once. Only a few counts were recorded for this clonotype. The sample, about 9.7 milliliters of peripheral blood, was drawn from each donor. The CDR3 covers 14 residues. This sample also belongs to another study, concerning T cells of mothers and their children. As reported in that work: The output of TCR recombination is shaped by thymic selection similarly in related and unrelated pairs.

This sequence originates from a boy aged 5-17 years in good health. V gene TRBV12-3 or TRBV12-4 combines with J gene TRBJ2-5, with TRBD1 as a possible D gene (5 bases). The better agreement between TRBJ2-7 and the DNA end casts doubt on the J call. Input material: blood. As DNA, the CDR3 is TGTGCCAGCAGTTTAGGAAGGGGTGGCAACGAGCAGTACTTC. Translating it yields CASSLGRGGNEQYF.